The clone carrying this T cell receptor beta chain occurred many times. Because the library targeted alpha chains, this beta chain is an off-target read whose size means little. TCRdb processed the 5' RACE reads anew with MiXCR; each CDR3 protein has one entry. The sample has around 14,000 distinct CDR3 sequences, 3.6% seen once; the top ten hold roughly 10%. This sample is part of a study of spatial heterogeneity in lung cancer. The time point denotes: sample taken at primary tumor resection. CDR1 and CDR2 from the germline V gene are SGHDN and FVKESK. V was pared by 1 base and J by 2 bases, with 2 bases between. The CDR3 is 12 residues long.

The chain links TRBV14 to TRBJ2-5, with D unresolved. The sequencing used normal lung tissue next to the tumor, collected at surgery. This receptor was obtained from a male donor with early-stage non-small cell lung cancer. As DNA, the CDR3 is TGTGCCAGCAGCCAAGTTCAAGAGACCCAGTACTTC. Translation: CASSQVQETQYF.